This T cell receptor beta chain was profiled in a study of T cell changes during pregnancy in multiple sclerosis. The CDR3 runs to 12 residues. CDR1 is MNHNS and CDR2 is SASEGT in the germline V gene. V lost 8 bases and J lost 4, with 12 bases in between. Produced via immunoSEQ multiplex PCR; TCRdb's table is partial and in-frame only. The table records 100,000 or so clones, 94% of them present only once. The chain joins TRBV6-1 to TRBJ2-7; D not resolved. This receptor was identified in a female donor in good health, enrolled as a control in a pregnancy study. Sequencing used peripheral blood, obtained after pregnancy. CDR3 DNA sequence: TGTGCCAGCCTGCGTTACCTGTACGAGCAGTACTTC. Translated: CASLRYLYEQYF.